The clone carrying this T cell receptor beta chain occurred many times. Its specificity is not known. The ends lost 7 bases at V and 3 bases at J; junction bases unmatched: 5. Per the germline V gene, CDR1 is ENHRY and CDR2 is SYGVKD. This CDR3 comprises 14 residues. Template-switch 5'RACE cDNA synthesis added a 10-nucleotide unique molecular identifier. Via MiXCR, TCRdb re-called the 5' RACE reads, giving one row per CDR3 protein. The sample yields fewer than 50,000 distinct CDR3 sequences, less than 15% seen once. This record belongs to a study of neurological immune-mediated disorders. The study, taken as a whole, reports: HTLV-1-associated myelopathy ranked highest for TCR clonal expansion and multiple sclerosis lowest, beneath healthy controls.

Time point described: longitudinal time-point 3. The unsorted libraries had their origin in 2 million PBMCs stored at -80 C. What was sequenced was PBMCs. J is TRBJ2-3 and V is TRBV10-3; 9 bases map to TRBD2. This clonotype was obtained from a man in his thirties or forties in good health. CDR3 region: CAINEGLATDTQYF. The CDR3 DNA reads as TGTGCCATCAACGAGGGACTAGCAACAGATACGCAGTATTTT.